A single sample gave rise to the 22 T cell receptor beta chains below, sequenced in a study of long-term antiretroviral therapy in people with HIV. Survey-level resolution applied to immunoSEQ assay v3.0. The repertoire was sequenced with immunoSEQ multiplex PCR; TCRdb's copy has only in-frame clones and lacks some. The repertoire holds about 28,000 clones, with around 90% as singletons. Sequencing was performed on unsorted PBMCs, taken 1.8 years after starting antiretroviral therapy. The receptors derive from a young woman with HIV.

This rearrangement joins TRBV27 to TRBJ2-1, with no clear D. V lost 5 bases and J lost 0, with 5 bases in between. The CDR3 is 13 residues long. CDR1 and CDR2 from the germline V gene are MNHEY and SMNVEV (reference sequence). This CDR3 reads CASSVVSYNEQFF. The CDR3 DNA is TGTGCCAGCAGTGTTGTCTCCTACAATGAGCAGTTCTTC.

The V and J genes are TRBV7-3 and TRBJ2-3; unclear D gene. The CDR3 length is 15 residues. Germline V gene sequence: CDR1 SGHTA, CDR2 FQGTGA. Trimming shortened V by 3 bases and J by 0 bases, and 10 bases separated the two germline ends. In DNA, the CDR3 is TGTGCCAGCAGCTTCTTGCGCGGAAGCACAGATACGCAGTATTTT. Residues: CASSFLRGSTDTQYF. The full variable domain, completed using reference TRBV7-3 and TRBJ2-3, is GAGVSQTPSNKVTEKGKYVELRCDPISGHTALYWYRQSLGQGPEFLIYFQGTGAADDSGLPNDRFFAVRPEGSVSTLKIQRTERGDSAVYLCASSFLRGSTDTQYFGPGTRLTVL.

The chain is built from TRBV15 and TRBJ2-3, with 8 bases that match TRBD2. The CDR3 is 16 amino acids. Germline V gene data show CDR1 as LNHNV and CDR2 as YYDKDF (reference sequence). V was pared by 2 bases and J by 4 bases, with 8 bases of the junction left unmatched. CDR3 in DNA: TGTGCCACCAGCAGAACTAGCGGACGAGGTTCAGATACGCAGTATTTT. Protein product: CATSRTSGRGSDTQYF. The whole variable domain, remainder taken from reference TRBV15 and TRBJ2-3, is DAMVIQNPRYQVTQFGKPVTLSCSQTLNHNVMYWYQQKSSQAPKLLFHYYDKDFNNEADTPDNFQSRRPNTSFCFLDIRSPGLGDTAMYLCATSRTSGRGSDTQYFGPGTRLTVL.

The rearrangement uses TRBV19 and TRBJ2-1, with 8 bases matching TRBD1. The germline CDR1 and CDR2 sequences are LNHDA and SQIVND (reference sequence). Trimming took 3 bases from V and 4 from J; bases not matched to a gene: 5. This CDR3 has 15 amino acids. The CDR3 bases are TGTGCCAGTAGTATCGGGGACAGGCCATACAATGAGCAGTTCTTC. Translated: CASSIGDRPYNEQFF.

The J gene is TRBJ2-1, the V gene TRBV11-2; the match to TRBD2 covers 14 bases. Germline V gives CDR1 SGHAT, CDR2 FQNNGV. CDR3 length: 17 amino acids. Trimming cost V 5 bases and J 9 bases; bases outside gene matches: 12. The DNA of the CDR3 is TGTGCCAGCAGCCCTAGGGGGGGACTAGCGGGAGACCCTGAGCAGTTCTTC. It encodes CASSPRGGLAGDPEQFF.

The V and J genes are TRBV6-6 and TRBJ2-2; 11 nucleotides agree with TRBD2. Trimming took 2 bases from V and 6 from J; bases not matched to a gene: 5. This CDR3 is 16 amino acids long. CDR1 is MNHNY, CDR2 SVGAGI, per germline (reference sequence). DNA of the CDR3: TGTGCCAGCAGTTACATTAGCGGGAGGGGTTCCGGGGAGCTGTTTTTT. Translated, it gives CASSYISGRGSGELFF.

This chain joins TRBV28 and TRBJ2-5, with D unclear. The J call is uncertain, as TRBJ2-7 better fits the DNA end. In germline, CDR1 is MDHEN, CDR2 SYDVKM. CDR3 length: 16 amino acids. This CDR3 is CASSSSSSSITYEQYF. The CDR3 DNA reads TGTGCCAGCAGCTCCAGTTCGTCCAGTATTACCTACGAGCAGTACTTC.

In DNA form, the CDR3 reads TGTGCCAGCAGTTCCGTAGGGGGGGTTCACGTAATTGTTGAAAAACTGTTTTTT. It is translated as CASSSVGGVHVIVEKLFF. The chain couples TRBV28 to TRBJ1-4, with D maybe TRBD1 (6 bases). The V end was cut by 4 bases, the J end by 7 bases, with 25 bases between. The CDR3 extends over 18 amino acids. Germline V gene data show CDR1 as MDHEN and CDR2 as SYDVKM. Full variable domain (outside the CDR3, taken from reference TRBV28 and TRBJ1-4): DVKVTQSSRYLVKRTGEKVFLECVQDMDHENMFWYRQDPGLGLRLIYFSYDVKMKEKGDIPEGYSVSREKKERFSLILESASTNQTSMYLCASSSVGGVHVIVEKLFFGSGTQLSVL.

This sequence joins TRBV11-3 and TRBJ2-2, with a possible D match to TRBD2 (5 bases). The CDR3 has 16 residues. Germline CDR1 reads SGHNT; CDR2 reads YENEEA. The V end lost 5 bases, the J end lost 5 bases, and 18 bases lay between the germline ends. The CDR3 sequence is CASSPERVLGTGELFF. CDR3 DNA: TGTGCCAGCAGCCCCGAGAGGGTATTGGGAACCGGGGAGCTGTTTTTT.

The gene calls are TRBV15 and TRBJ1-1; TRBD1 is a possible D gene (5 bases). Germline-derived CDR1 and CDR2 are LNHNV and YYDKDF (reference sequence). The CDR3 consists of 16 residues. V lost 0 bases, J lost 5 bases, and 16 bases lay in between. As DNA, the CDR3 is TGTGCCACCAGCAGAGATCAGGCAGGGTGGGAAACTGAAGCTTTCTTT. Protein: CATSRDQAGWETEAFF.

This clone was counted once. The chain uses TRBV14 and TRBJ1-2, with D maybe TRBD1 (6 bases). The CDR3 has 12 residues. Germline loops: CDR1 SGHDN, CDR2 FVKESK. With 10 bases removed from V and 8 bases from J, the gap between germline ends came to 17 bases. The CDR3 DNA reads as TGTGCCACGAGCACGGGGGCGCAGGGCTACACCTTC. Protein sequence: CATSTGAQGYTF.

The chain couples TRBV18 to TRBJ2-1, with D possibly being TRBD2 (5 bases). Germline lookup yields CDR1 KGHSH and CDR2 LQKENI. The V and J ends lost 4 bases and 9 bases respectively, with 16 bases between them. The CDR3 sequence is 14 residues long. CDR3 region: CASSLAPIEGEQFF. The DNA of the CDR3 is TGTGCCAGCTCACTGGCCCCCATTGAGGGTGAGCAGTTCTTC.

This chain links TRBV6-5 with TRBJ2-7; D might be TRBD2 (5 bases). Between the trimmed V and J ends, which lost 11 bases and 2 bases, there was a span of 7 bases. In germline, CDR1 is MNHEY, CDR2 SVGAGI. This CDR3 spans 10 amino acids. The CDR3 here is CASGTYEQYF. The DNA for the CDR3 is TGTGCCTCCGGGACCTACGAGCAGTACTTC.

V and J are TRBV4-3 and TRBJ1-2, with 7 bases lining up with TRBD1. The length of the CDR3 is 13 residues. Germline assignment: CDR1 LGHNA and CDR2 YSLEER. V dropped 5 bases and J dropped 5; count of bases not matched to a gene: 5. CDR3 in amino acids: CASSFGTEYGYTF. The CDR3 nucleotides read TGCGCCAGCAGCTTTGGGACAGAATATGGCTACACCTTC.

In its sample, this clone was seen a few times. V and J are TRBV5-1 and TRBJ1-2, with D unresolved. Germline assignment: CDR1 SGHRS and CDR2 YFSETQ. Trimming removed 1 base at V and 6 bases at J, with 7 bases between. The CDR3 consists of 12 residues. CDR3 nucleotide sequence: TGCGCCAGCAGCTTGCCGAGTAATGGCTACACCTTC. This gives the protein CASSLPSNGYTF.

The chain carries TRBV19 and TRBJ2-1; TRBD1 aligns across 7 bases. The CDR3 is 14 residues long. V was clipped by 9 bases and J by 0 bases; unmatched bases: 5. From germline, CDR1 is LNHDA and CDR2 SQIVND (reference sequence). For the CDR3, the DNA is TGTGCCAGCAGACAGGGTTACTCCTACAATGAGCAGTTCTTC. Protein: CASRQGYSYNEQFF.

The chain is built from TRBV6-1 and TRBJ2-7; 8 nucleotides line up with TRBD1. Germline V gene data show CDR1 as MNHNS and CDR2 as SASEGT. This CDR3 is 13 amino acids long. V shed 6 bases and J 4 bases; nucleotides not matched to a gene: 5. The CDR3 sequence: CASSRGQEYEQYF. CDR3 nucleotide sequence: TGTGCCAGCAGCAGGGGGCAAGAATACGAGCAGTACTTC.

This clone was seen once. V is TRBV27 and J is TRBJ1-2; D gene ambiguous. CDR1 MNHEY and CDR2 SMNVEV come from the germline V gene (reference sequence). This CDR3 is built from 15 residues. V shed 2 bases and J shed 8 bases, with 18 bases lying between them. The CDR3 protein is CASSLIGEWEEGYTF. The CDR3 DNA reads TGTGCCAGCAGTTTAATTGGGGAGTGGGAGGAAGGCTACACCTTC.

In DNA form, the CDR3 reads TGTGCCAGCTCGGCGACAGGGAACACTGAAGCTTTCTTT. Protein product: CASSATGNTEAFF. The rearrangement uses TRBV18 and TRBJ1-1; weak D call: TRBD1 (6 bases). CDR3 length equals 13 residues. Trimming stripped 6 bases from V and 1 base from J, with 9 bases between. Germline CDR1 is KGHSH and CDR2 is LQKENI.

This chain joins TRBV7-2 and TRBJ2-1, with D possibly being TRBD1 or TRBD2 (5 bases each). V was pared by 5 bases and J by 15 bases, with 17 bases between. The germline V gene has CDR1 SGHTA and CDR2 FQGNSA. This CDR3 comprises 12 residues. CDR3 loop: CASSTSGHLMFF. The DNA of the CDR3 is TGTGCCAGCAGCACCAGCGGACACCTCATGTTCTTC.

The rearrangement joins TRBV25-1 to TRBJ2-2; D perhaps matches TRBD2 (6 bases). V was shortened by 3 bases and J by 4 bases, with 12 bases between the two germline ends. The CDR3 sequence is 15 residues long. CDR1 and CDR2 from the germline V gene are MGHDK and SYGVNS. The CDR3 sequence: CASSEFSGGTGELFF. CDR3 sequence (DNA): TGTGCCAGCAGTGAGTTTAGCGGAGGCACCGGGGAGCTGTTTTTT.

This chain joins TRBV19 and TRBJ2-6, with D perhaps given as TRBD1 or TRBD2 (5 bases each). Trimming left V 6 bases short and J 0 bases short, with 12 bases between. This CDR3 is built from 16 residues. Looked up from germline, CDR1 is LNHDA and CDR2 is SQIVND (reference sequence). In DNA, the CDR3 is TGTGCCAGTAGCGAGGGACGGCTCTCTGGGGCCAACGTCCTGACTTTC. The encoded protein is CASSEGRLSGANVLTF.